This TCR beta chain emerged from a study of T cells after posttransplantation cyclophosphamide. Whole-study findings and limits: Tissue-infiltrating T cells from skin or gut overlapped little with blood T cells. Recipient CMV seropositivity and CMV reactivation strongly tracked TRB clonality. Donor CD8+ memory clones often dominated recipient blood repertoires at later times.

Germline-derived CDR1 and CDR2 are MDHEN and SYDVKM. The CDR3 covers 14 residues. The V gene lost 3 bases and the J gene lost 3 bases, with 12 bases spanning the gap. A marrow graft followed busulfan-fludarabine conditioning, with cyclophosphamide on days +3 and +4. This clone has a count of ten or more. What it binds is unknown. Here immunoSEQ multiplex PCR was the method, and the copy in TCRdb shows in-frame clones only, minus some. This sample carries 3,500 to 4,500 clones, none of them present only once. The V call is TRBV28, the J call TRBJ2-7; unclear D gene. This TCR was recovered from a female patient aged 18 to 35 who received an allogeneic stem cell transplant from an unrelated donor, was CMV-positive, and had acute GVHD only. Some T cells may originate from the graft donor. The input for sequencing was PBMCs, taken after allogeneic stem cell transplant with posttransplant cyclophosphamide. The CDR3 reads CASSFQDIFYEQYF. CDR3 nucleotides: TGTGCCAGCAGTTTTCAAGACATATTCTACGAGCAGTACTTC.